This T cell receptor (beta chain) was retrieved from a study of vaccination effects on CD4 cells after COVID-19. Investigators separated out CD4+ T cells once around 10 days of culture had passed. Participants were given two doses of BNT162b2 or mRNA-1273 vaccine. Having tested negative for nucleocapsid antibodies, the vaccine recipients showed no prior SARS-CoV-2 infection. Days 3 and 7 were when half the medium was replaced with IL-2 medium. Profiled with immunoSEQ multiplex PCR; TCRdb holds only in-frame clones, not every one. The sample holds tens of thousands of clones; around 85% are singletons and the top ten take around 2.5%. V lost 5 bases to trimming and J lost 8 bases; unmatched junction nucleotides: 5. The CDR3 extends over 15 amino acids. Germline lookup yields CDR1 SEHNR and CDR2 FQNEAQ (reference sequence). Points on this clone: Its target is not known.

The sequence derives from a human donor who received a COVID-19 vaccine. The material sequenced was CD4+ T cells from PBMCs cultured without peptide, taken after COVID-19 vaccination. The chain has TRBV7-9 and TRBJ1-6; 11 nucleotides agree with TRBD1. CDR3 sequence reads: CASSPWTGGDSPLHF. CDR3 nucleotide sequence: TGTGCCAGCAGCCCCTGGACAGGGGGCGATTCACCCCTCCACTTT.